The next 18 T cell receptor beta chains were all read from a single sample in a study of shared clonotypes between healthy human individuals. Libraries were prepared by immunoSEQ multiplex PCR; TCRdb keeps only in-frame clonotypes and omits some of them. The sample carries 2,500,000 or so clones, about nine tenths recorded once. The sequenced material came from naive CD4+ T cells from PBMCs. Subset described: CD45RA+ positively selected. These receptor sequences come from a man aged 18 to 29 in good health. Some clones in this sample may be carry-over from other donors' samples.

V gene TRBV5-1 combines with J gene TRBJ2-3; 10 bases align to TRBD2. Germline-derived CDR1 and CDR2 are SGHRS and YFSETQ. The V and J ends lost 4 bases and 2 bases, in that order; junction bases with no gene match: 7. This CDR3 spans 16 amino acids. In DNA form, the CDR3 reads TGCGCCAGCAGCCCCGGGACTAGCGCGCTCACAGATACGCAGTATTTT. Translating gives CASSPGTSALTDTQYF.

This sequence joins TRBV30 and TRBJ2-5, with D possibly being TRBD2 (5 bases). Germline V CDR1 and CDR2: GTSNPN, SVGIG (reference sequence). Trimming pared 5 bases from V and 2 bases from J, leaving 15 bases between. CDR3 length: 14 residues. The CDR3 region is CAWGLGGQQETQYF. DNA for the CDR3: TGTGCCTGGGGGTTAGGAGGTCAGCAAGAGACCCAGTACTTC.

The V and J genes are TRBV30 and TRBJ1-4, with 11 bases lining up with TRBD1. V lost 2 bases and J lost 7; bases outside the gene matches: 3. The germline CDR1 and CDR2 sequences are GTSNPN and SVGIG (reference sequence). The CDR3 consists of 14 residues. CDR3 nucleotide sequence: TGTGCCTGGAGTATGGGACAGGGGGTTGAAAAACTGTTTTTT. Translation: CAWSMGQGVEKLFF.

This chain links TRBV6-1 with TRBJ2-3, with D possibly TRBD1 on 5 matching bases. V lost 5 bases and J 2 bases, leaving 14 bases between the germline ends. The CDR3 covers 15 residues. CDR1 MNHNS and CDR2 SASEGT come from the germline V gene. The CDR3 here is CASSSRNRPTDTQYF. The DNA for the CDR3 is TGTGCCAGCAGTAGCAGGAACAGGCCCACAGATACGCAGTATTTT.

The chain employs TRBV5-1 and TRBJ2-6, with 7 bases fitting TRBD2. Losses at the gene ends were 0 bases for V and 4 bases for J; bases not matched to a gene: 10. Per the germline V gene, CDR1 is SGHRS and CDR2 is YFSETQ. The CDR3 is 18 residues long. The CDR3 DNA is TGCGCCAGCAGCTTGGGTAGCGGGTCCCACCTGGGGGCCAACGTCCTGACTTTC. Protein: CASSLGSGSHLGANVLTF.

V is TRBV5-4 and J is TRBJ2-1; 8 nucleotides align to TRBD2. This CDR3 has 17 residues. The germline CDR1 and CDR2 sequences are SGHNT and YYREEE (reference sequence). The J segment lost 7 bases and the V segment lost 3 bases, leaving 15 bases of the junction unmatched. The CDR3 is CASSSGVGLVGKNEQFF. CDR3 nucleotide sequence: TGTGCCAGCAGCTCCGGGGTGGGACTAGTAGGGAAAAATGAGCAGTTCTTC.

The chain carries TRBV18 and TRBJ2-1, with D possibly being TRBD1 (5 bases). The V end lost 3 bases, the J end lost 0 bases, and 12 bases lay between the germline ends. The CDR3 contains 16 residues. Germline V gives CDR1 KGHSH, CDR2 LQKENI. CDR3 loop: CASSPRQGSSYNEQFF. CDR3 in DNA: TGTGCCAGCTCACCTAGGCAGGGTAGCTCCTACAATGAGCAGTTCTTC.

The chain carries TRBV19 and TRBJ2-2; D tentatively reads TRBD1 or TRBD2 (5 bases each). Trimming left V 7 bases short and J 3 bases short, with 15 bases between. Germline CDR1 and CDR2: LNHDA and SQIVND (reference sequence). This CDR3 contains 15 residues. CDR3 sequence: CASTIGAGDTGELFF. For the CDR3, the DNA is TGTGCCAGTACCATCGGGGCAGGCGACACCGGGGAGCTGTTTTTT.

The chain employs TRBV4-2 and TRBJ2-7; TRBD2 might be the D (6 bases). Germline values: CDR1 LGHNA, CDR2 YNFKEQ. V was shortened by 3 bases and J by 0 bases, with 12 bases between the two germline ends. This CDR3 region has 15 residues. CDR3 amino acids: CASSQGGTDSYEQYF. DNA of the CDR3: TGTGCCAGCAGCCAGGGCGGGACCGACTCCTACGAGCAGTACTTC.

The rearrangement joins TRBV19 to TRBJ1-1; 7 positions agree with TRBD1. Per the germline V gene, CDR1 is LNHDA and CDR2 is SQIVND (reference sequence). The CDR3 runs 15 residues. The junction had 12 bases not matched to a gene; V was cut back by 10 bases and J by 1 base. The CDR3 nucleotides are TGTGCCACTAGGGGGCCCGGAATGGGGAACACTGAAGCTTTCTTT. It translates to CATRGPGMGNTEAFF.

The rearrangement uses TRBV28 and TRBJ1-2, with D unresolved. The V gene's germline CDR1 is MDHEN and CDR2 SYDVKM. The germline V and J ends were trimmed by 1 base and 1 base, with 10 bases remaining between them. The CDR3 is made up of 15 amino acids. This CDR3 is CASSLLRVLNYGYTF. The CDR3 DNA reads TGTGCCAGCAGTTTATTGAGAGTGCTTAACTATGGCTACACCTTC.

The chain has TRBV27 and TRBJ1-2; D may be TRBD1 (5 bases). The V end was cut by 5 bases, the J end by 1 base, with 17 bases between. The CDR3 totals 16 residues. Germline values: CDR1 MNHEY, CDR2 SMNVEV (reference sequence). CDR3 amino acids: CASSTHMTALNYGYTF. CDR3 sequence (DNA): TGTGCCAGCAGTACTCACATGACAGCCCTTAACTATGGCTACACCTTC.

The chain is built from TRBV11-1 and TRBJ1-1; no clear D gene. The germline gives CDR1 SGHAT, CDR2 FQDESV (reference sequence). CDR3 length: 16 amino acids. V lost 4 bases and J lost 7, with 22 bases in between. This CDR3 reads CASSWVVRADPYEAFF. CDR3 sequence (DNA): TGTGCCAGCAGCTGGGTGGTGCGGGCTGACCCGTATGAAGCTTTCTTT.

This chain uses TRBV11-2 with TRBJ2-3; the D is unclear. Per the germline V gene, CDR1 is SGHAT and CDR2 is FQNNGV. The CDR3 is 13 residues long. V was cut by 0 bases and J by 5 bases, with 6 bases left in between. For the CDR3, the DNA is TGTGCCAGCAGCTTAGATCTGGAAGATACGCAGTATTTT. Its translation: CASSLDLEDTQYF.

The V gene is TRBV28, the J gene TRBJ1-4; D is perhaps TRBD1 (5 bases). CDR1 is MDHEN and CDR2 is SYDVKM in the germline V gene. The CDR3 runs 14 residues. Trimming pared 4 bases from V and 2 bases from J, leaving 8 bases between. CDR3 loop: CASSSGTTNEKLFF. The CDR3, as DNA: TGTGCCAGCAGTTCGGGGACCACTAATGAAAAACTGTTTTTT.

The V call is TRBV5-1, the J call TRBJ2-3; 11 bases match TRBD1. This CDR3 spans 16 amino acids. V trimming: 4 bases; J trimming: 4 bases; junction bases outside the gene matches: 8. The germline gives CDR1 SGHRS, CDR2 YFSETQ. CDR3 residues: CASSAGTGGIADTQYF. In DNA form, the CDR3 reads TGCGCCAGCAGCGCCGGGACAGGGGGTATCGCAGATACGCAGTATTTT.

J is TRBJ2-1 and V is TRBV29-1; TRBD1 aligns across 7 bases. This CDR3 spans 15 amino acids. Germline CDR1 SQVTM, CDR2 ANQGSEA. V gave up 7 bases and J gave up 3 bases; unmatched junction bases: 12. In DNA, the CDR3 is TGCAGCGCCAAACCGGGACAGACGAGCTACAATGAGCAGTTCTTC. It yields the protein CSAKPGQTSYNEQFF.

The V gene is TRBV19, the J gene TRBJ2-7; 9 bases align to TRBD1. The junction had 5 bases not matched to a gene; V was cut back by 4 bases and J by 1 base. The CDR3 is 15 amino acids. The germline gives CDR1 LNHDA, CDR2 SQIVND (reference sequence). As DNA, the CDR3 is TGTGCCAGTAGTACCCGGGACAGGGTTTCCTACGAGCAGTACTTC. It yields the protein CASSTRDRVSYEQYF.